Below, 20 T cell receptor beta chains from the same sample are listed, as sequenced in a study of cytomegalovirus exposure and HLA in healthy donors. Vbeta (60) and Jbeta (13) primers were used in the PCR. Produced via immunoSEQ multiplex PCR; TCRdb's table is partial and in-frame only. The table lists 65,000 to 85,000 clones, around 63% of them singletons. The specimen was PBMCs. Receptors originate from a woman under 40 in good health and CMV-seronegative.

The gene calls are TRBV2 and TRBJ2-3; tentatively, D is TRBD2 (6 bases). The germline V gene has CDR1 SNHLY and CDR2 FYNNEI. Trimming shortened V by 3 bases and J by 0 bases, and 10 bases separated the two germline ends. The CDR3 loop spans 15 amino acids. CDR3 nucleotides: TGTGCCAGCAGTGAGGGACTTCCTAGCACAGATACGCAGTATTTT. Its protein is CASSEGLPSTDTQYF.

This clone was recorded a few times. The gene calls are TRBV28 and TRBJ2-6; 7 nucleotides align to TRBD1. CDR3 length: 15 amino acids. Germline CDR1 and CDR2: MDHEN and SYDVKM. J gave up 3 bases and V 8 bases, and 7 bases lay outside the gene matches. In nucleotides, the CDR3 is TGTGCCAGCGATACAGGGGTGGTTGGGGCCAACGTCCTGACTTTC. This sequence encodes CASDTGVVGANVLTF. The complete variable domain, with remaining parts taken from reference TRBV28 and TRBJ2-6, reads DVKVTQSSRYLVKRTGEKVFLECVQDMDHENMFWYRQDPGLGLRLIYFSYDVKMKEKGDIPEGYSVSREKKERFSLILESASTNQTSMYLCASDTGVVGANVLTFGAGSRLTVL.

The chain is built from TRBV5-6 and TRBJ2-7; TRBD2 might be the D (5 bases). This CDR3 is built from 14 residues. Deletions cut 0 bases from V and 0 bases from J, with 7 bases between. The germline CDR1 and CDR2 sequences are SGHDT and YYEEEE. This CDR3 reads CASSLVGSSYEQYF. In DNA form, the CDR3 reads TGTGCCAGCAGCTTGGTGGGGAGCTCCTACGAGCAGTACTTC.

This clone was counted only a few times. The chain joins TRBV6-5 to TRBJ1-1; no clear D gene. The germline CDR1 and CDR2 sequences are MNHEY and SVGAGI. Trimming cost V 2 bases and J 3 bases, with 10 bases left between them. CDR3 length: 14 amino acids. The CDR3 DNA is TGTGCCAGCAGTTACAGGGAGGATGACACTGAAGCTTTCTTT. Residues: CASSYREDDTEAFF.

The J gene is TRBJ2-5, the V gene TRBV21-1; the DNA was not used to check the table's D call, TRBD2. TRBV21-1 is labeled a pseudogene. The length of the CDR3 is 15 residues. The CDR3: CASSTGLAGARDQYF. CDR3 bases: TGTGCCAGCAGCACCGGACTAGCGGGGGCCAGGGACCAGTACTTC.

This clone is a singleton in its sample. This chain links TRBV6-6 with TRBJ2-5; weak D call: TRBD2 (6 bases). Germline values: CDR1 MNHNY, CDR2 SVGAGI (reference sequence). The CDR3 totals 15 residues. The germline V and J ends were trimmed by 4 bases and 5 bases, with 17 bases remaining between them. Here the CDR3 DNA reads TGTGCCAGCAGTTTCGCCCGGGGCGCGGGGGAGACCCAGTACTTC. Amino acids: CASSFARGAGETQYF.

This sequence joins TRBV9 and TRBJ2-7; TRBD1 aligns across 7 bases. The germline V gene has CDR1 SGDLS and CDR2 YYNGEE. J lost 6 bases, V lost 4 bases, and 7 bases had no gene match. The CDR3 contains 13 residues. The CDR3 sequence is CASSSRQGGEQYF. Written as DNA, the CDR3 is TGTGCCAGCAGCTCCCGACAGGGTGGCGAGCAGTACTTC.

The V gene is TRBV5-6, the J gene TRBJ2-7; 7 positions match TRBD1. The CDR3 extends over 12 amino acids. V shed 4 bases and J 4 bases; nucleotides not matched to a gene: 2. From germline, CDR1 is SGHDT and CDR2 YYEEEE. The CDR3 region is CASSHRGYEQYF. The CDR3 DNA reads TGTGCCAGCAGCCACAGGGGATACGAGCAGTACTTC.

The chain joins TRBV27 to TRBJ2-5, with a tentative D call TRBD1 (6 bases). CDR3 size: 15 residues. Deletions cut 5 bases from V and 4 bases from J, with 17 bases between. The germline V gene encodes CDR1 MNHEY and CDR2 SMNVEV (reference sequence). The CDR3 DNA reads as TGTGCCAGCAGTCCACGACAGGCGGCCCCAGAGACCCAGTACTTC. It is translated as CASSPRQAAPETQYF.

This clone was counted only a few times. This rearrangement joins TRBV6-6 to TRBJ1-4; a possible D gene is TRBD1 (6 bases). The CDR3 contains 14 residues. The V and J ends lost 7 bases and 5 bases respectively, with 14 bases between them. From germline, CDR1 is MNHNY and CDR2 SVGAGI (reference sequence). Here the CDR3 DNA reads TGTGCCAGCACCGACCTCGGGACAAATGAAAAACTGTTTTTT. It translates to CASTDLGTNEKLFF.

This CDR3 reads CAGARERNQPQHF. The CDR3 DNA reads TGTGCCGGCGCACGGGAGCGCAATCAGCCCCAGCATTTT. The genes are TRBV6-1 and TRBJ1-5; no reliable D call. V lost 11 bases and J lost 2, with 13 bases in between. The germline gives CDR1 MNHNS, CDR2 SASEGT. CDR3 length equals 13 residues.

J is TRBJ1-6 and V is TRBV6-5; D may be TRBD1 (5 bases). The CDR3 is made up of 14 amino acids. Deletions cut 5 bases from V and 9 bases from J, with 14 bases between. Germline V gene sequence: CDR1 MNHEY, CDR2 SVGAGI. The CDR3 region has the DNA TGTGCCAGCAGTAGGTCGGGGGAAAGTTCACCCCTCCACTTT. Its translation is CASSRSGESSPLHF.

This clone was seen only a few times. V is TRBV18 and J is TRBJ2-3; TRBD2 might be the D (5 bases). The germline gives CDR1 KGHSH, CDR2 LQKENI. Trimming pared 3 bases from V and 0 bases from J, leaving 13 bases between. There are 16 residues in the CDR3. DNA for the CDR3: TGTGCCAGCTCACCCACTAGTTTAACTAGCACAGATACGCAGTATTTT. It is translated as CASSPTSLTSTDTQYF. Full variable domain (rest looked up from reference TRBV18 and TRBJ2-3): NAGVMQNPRHLVRRRGQEARLRCSPMKGHSHVYWYRQLPEEGLKFMVYLQKENIIDESGMPKERFSAEFPKEGPSILRIQQVVRGDSAAYFCASSPTSLTSTDTQYFGPGTRLTVL.

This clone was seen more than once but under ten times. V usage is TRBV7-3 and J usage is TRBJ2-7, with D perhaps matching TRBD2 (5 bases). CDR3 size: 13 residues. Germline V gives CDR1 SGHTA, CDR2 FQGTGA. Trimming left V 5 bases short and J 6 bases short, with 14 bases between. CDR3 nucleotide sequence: TGTGCCAGCAGCCCACGCTCGGGGTTCGAGCAGTACTTC. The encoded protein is CASSPRSGFEQYF.

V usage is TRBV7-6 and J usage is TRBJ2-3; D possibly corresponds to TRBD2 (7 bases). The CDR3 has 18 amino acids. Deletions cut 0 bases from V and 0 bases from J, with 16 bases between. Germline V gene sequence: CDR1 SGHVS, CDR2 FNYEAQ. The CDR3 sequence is CASSLARGGLPSTDTQYF. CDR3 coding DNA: TGTGCCAGCAGCTTAGCGAGGGGGGGGCTCCCTAGCACAGATACGCAGTATTTT.

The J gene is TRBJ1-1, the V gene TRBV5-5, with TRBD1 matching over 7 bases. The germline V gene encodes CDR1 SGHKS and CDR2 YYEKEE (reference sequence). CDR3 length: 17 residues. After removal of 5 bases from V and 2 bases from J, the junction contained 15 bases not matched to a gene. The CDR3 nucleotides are TGTGCCAGCAGGACGCGACAGGGCTGGATGGAAAACACTGAAGCTTTCTTT. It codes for CASRTRQGWMENTEAFF.

Here the CDR3 DNA reads TGCGCCAGCAGCCAAGATGCAGGGGGTGAGACCCAGTACTTC. This gives the protein CASSQDAGGETQYF. The rearrangement joins TRBV4-3 to TRBJ2-5; 7 bases are shared with TRBD1. The CDR3 loop spans 14 amino acids. Unmatched junction bases numbered 3, after V lost 0 bases and J lost 5 bases. The germline V gene encodes CDR1 LGHNA and CDR2 YSLEER.

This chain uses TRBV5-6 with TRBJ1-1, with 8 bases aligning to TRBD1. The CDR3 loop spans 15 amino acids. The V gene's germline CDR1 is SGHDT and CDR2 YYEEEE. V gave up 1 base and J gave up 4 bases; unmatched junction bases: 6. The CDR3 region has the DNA TGTGCCAGCAGCTTGTTCGGACAGGGTACCACTGAAGCTTTCTTT. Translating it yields CASSLFGQGTTEAFF. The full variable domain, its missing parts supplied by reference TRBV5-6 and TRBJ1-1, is DAGVTQSPTHLIKTRGQQVTLRCSPKSGHDTVSWYQQALGQGPQFIFQYYEEEERQRGNFPDRFSGHQFPNYSSELNVNALLLGDSALYLCASSLFGQGTTEAFFGQGTRLTVV.

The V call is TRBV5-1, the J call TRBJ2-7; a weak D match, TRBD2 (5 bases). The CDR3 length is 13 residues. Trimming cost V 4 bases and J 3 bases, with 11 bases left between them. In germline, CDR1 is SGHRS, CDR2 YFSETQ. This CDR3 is CASSLTTHYEQYF. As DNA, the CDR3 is TGCGCCAGCAGCCTGACTACACACTACGAGCAGTACTTC.

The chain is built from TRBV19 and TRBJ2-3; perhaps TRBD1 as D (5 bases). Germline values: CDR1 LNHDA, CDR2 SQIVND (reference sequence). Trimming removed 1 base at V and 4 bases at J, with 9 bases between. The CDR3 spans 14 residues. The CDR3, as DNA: TGTGCCAGTAGTATAGGCCAGGGATCAGATACGCAGTATTTT. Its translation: CASSIGQGSDTQYF.